The entry that follows covers one TCR beta chain sequence. This specimen comes from a study of technical replicates of blood from a handful of donors. Germline-derived CDR1 and CDR2 are MNHEY and SVGAGI. This CDR3 region has 12 residues. Trimming at V came to 5 bases and at J to 5 bases, leaving 3 bases not matched to a gene. Sequencing was performed with immunoSEQ multiplex PCR; in TCRdb, only in-frame clones are kept and a portion is missing. The sample includes 75,000 to 90,000 clones, 95% to 97% of them seen just once. What was sequenced was T cells isolated from PBMCs. This chain links TRBV6-5 with TRBJ2-7, with 7 bases that match TRBD1. This TCR derives from a human donor in good health. CDR3 loop: CASSRQGHEQYF. The CDR3 nucleotides read TGTGCCAGCAGTCGACAGGGCCACGAGCAGTACTTC.